A single sample gave rise to the 22 T cell receptor beta chains below, sequenced in a study of CD8 T cells in Susac syndrome. RNA totalling roughly 0.45 to 1 ug underwent reverse transcription with random hexamers. Each CDR3 protein gets one entry after TCRdb re-called the immunoSEQ multiplex PCR reads with MiXCR. The sample lists about 180,000 distinct CDR3 sequences, just under 95% occurring once. Sequencing was performed on CD4+ T cells from PBMCs. Receptor source: a human donor with Susac syndrome.

V and J are TRBV7-8 and TRBJ1-1; 9 bases fit TRBD1. J lost 12 bases, V lost 5 bases, and 10 bases had no gene match. This CDR3 spans 13 amino acids. The germline V gene encodes CDR1 SGHVS and CDR2 FQNEAQ. The CDR3 spells CASSTRTGVATFF. DNA of the CDR3: TGTGCCAGCAGCACTCGGACAGGGGTGGCAACTTTCTTT.

V gene TRBV13 combines with J gene TRBJ2-6, with D perhaps being TRBD1 or TRBD2 (5 bases each). Trimming shortened V by 2 bases and J by 2 bases, and 13 bases separated the two germline ends. This CDR3 region has 17 residues. Germline V gene lookup returns CDR1 PRHDT and CDR2 FYEKMQ (reference sequence). The DNA of the CDR3 is TGTGCCAGCAGCTTAAGGGCAGGGACGACTGGGGCCAACGTCCTGACTTTC. This translates into CASSLRAGTTGANVLTF.

The rearrangement links TRBV12-3 or TRBV12-4 to TRBJ2-1; D may be TRBD1 (5 bases). Between the trimmed V and J ends, which lost 3 bases and 1 base, there was a span of 16 bases. The CDR3 is made up of 17 amino acids. The CDR3 DNA is TGTGCCAGCAGTTTTGGGTCTGGGGCGAATTCCTACAATGAGCAGTTCTTC. Translated, it gives CASSFGSGANSYNEQFF.

The genes are TRBV7-3 and TRBJ1-1, with TRBD1 identical over 11 bases. The length of the CDR3 is 14 residues. Germline values: CDR1 SGHTA, CDR2 FQGTGA. The J segment lost 5 bases and the V segment lost 6 bases, leaving 5 bases of the junction unmatched. The CDR3 DNA sequence: TGTGCCAGCAGTCGCGGGACAGGGGGGACTGAAGCTTTCTTT. It encodes CASSRGTGGTEAFF.

J is TRBJ2-7 and V is TRBV6-2 or TRBV6-3; D is undetermined. The CDR3 spans 19 residues. V shed 0 bases and J shed 0 bases, with 21 bases lying between them. CDR1 is MNHEY, CDR2 SVGEGT, per germline. CDR3 nucleotides: TGTGCCAGCAGTTACTCGATCGGTCGTTATCGAACGGACTCCTACGAGCAGTACTTC. It codes for CASSYSIGRYRTDSYEQYF.

The J gene is TRBJ1-3, the V gene TRBV30; D is perhaps TRBD1 (5 bases). Germline values: CDR1 GTSNPN, CDR2 SVGIG (reference sequence). V was clipped by 0 bases and J by 2 bases, with 8 bases between them. The CDR3 loop spans 14 amino acids. CDR3 in DNA: TGTGCCTGGAGTGTACCGGGGCCTGGAAACACCATATATTTT. The encoded protein is CAWSVPGPGNTIYF.

In nucleotides, the CDR3 is TGTGCCAGCAGTTTAATGCAGACGATCAAAATCCAAGAGACCCAGTACTTC. It translates to CASSLMQTIKIQETQYF. This chain connects TRBV12-3 or TRBV12-4 to TRBJ2-5; D gene uncertain. The CDR3 sequence is 17 residues long. V was cut by 2 bases and J by 1 base, with 17 bases left in between.

The J gene is TRBJ1-4, the V gene TRBV30; possibly TRBD1 for D (5 bases). Trimming shortened V by 4 bases and J by 5 bases, and 14 bases separated the two germline ends. Germline lookup yields CDR1 GTSNPN and CDR2 SVGIG (reference sequence). The CDR3 consists of 14 residues. The CDR3: CAWTPSGGNEKLFF. DNA of the CDR3: TGTGCCTGGACCCCGTCCGGGGGGAATGAAAAACTGTTTTTT.

The rearrangement uses TRBV2 and TRBJ2-3, with 7 positions matching TRBD1. Germline CDR1 reads SNHLY; CDR2 reads FYNNEI. The CDR3 runs to 16 residues. V lost 6 bases, J lost 2 bases, and 11 bases stayed unmatched. The CDR3 region is CASRSRTGAYTDTQYF. The CDR3 DNA reads TGTGCCAGCAGATCACGGACAGGCGCCTACACAGATACGCAGTATTTT.

The chain uses TRBV6-2 or TRBV6-3 and TRBJ2-7, with 7 bases aligning to TRBD2. J lost 7 bases, V lost 6 bases, and 6 bases had no gene match. The V gene's germline CDR1 is MNHEY and CDR2 SVGEGT. The CDR3 is made up of 12 amino acids. CDR3 sequence: CASRAGANEQYF. DNA of the CDR3: TGTGCCAGCAGGGCGGGAGCAAATGAGCAGTACTTC.

The J gene is TRBJ1-1, the V gene TRBV6-2 or TRBV6-3; unclear D gene. The ends were cut back, 6 bases at V and 4 bases at J, with 15 bases in the middle. Germline values: CDR1 MNHEY, CDR2 SVGEGT. The CDR3 is 14 amino acids. The CDR3 is CASSPPTTLTEAFF. CDR3 DNA sequence: TGTGCCAGCAGCCCTCCTACAACCCTCACTGAAGCTTTCTTT.

The chain is built from TRBV13 and TRBJ2-3; 12 positions match TRBD2. Germline CDR1 PRHDT, CDR2 FYEKMQ (reference sequence). V lost 3 bases to trimming and J lost 0 bases; unmatched junction nucleotides: 7. There are 18 residues in the CDR3. CDR3 residues: CASSFRLAGGPSTDTQYF. CDR3 in DNA: TGTGCCAGCAGCTTTCGTCTAGCGGGAGGGCCAAGCACAGATACGCAGTATTTT.

The chain uses TRBV14 and TRBJ2-1; 11 bases match TRBD2. With V trimmed by 5 bases and J by 7 bases, 10 bases remained unmatched. The CDR3 runs 16 residues. Germline CDR1 and CDR2: SGHDN and FVKESK. The CDR3 is CASSAILAGVWNEQFF. In nucleotides, the CDR3 is TGTGCCAGCAGCGCCATACTAGCGGGAGTTTGGAATGAGCAGTTCTTC.

The rearrangement links TRBV7-2 to TRBJ2-7; possible D gene TRBD1, 8 bases. With 6 bases removed from V and 1 base from J, the gap between germline ends came to 13 bases. The CDR3 covers 14 residues. Germline assignment: CDR1 SGHTA and CDR2 FQGNSA. The CDR3 coding sequence is TGTGCCAGCAGGTTACAGGGGGGGTCCTACGAGCAGTACTTC. Its protein is CASRLQGGSYEQYF.

The V gene is TRBV18, the J gene TRBJ2-3, with D perhaps matching TRBD1 (6 bases). Germline V CDR1 and CDR2: KGHSH, LQKENI. The CDR3 has 15 residues. Trimming took 1 base from V and 0 from J, leaving 8 bases between them. CDR3 nucleotide sequence: TGTGCCAGCTCACCACTCGGACAGAGCACAGATACGCAGTATTTT. Amino acids: CASSPLGQSTDTQYF.

V usage is TRBV7-2 and J usage is TRBJ2-7, with 11 nucleotides matching TRBD2. Germline CDR1 reads SGHTA; CDR2 reads FQGNSA. V lost 3 bases to trimming and J lost 7 bases; unmatched junction nucleotides: 5. The CDR3 contains 14 residues. CDR3 DNA sequence: TGTGCCAGCAGCTTCTCTAGCGGGAGGCGGGAGCAGTACTTC. This gives the protein CASSFSSGRREQYF.

This chain links TRBV5-1 with TRBJ2-2, with 8 positions matching TRBD1. CDR1 SGHRS and CDR2 YFSETQ come from the germline V gene. V shed 4 bases and J 6 bases; nucleotides not matched to a gene: 8. CDR3 length equals 15 residues. In nucleotides, the CDR3 is TGCGCCAGCAGCCGCGCGGGACAGGTATCCGGGGAGCTGTTTTTT. Translation gives CASSRAGQVSGELFF.

This chain connects TRBV4-2 to TRBJ2-1, with 8 bases aligning to TRBD2. CDR1 is LGHNA and CDR2 is YNFKEQ in the germline V gene. J lost 7 bases, V lost 0 bases, and 11 bases had no gene match. This CDR3 contains 17 residues. The CDR3 spells CASSQDREVAGYNEQFF. CDR3 bases: TGTGCCAGCAGCCAAGATCGGGAGGTAGCGGGGTATAATGAGCAGTTCTTC.

The V and J genes are TRBV30 and TRBJ2-7, with D tentatively TRBD1 (5 bases). Germline loops: CDR1 GTSNPN, CDR2 SVGIG (reference sequence). Between the trimmed V and J ends, which lost 2 bases and 2 bases, there was a span of 10 bases. CDR3 size: 13 residues. The CDR3 coding sequence is TGTGCCTGGAGTCTAGGACAACCCTACGAGCAGTACTTC. Translating it yields CAWSLGQPYEQYF.

The genes are TRBV28 and TRBJ1-5; 7 positions agree with TRBD1. The CDR3 is 15 amino acids. J lost 3 bases, V lost 4 bases, and 6 bases had no gene match. Germline V gene lookup returns CDR1 MDHEN and CDR2 SYDVKM. CDR3 bases: TGTGCCAGCAGTTGGGCAGGGGGAGACAATCAGCCCCAGCATTTT. Encoded protein: CASSWAGGDNQPQHF.

The chain employs TRBV29-1 and TRBJ2-7, with a possible D match to TRBD2 (5 bases). The germline V gene encodes CDR1 SQVTM and CDR2 ANQGSEA. The CDR3 length is 12 residues. Trimming took 3 bases from V and 6 from J, leaving 12 bases between them. This CDR3 is CSVDLAGTEQYF. In DNA form, the CDR3 reads TGCAGCGTTGATTTGGCGGGTACCGAGCAGTACTTC.

V gene TRBV20-1 combines with J gene TRBJ1-2, with 7 bases matching TRBD1. This CDR3 is 13 amino acids long. Germline V gives CDR1 DFQATT, CDR2 SNEGSKA (reference sequence). V lost 4 bases, J lost 9 bases, and 11 bases stayed unmatched. CDR3 nucleotides: TGCAGTGCTAAGGGGGCGCGGATTAATCGCTACACCTTC. This codes for CSAKGARINRYTF.